This T cell receptor (beta chain) was obtained from a study of T-cell memory formation after mild COVID-19. Whole-study context: Largely donor-specific sequence clusters came from two donors. Study-wide results and caveats: Whereas later expanders leaned CD4+, clones contracting day 15 to 85 showed a balanced CD4/CD8 makeup. Certain responding clones were present in pre-infection memory, suggesting participation of cross-reactive memory. For second-wave clones that peaked at day 37, SARS-CoV-2 specificity went unverified.

The germline V gene has CDR1 DFQATT and CDR2 SNEGSKA (reference sequence). Trimming at V came to 5 bases and at J to 5 bases, leaving 9 bases not matched to a gene. The length of the CDR3 is 15 residues. MiXCR was run by TCRdb on the 5' RACE reads, yielding one entry per CDR3 protein. The profile shows 550,000 to 700,000 distinct CDR3 sequences, 15% to 20% of them singletons. Worth noting for this clonotype: As yet, its antigen is unknown.

Source material: PBMCs or a T cell subset sorted from them (not recorded which). This clonotype was obtained from an adult woman who had mild COVID-19 (a few samples of this study predate the infection). Cell type and time point are not known. J is TRBJ2-3 and V is TRBV20-1; 11 nucleotides align to TRBD2. As DNA, the CDR3 is TGCAGTGCTGAGGATCCTAGCGGGAGGATAGATACGCAGTATTTT. Its protein product is CSAEDPSGRIDTQYF.